Here is one T cell receptor beta chain with its context. Its antigen target is currently unknown. No base quality values were provided; no much bigger clone lies one nucleotide off. The cohort comprised some 730 healthy bone marrow donors. All cohort members were sampled while nominally healthy, although unrecorded immune exposures were likely present. Of the 650 to 750 cohort members, roughly 300 had positive CMV serostatus and roughly 330 had negative CMV serostatus, and CMV serostatus was not recorded for the donor. Every donor gave a peripheral blood sample, and the peripheral blood mononuclear cells from that sample were used for TCR beta sequencing. The Qiagen DNeasy Blood Extraction Kit was used to extract genomic DNA from the blood cell samples. The data originate from a study of cytomegalovirus exposure and HLA in healthy donors (dated by TCRdb to about 2017). Describing the broader study: In an earlier analysis of roughly 500 of the donors, 250 to 300 Gb of sequence data and 120 million or so unique TCR beta sequences from about 190 million T cells were reported. Around 330 gigabases of sequencing data and around 88 million unique TCR sequences made up an early release that covered approximately 650 HLA-typed donors. Of the approximately 370 genotyped donors, 81% were placed in the genetic ancestry cluster associated with self-reported Caucasian donors. The aim of the study was to test whether cataloging public T cell receptors could identify signatures of past pathogen exposure. The T cell repertoires of 666 subjects were profiled by immunosequencing and related to cytomegalovirus serostatus. Besides the first cohort of some 670 subjects, a separate validation cohort made up of 95 to 150 different subjects was used. To predict cytomegalovirus infection status, the study brought together high-throughput TCR immunosequencing, statistical association of individual TCRs with disease status, and machine learning. In a later analysis, previously published TCR beta repertoires from fewer than 750 donors were re-analyzed and high-resolution HLA genotyping was added so that TCR occurrence patterns could be studied. In the later analysis, no new phenotypic data were used to find candidate immune exposures; instead, reliance was placed on TCR beta sequences and their occurrence across donors. In an earlier analysis of a few hundred of the donors, high-throughput TCR beta sequencing was used to judge whether each TCR beta V gene segment behaved as functional or pseudogenic. Donor age, sex, ethnicity and CMV serostatus were compiled alongside the repertoire data. A later genetic analysis took genome-wide SNP genotypes for about three fifths of the 666 donors and used that subset as a discovery cohort. Every discovery cohort repertoire had been produced on one sequencing platform. HLA typing covered class I and class II loci at four-digit resolution. Typing coverage varied by locus: roughly 620-630 donors for A, B, C, DRB1 and DQB1; 522 for DQA1; nearly 610 for DPA1; approximately 470 for DPB1. Because of strong linkage in the cohort, roughly five DR-DQ haplotypes were treated as single units for association and clustering. Across approximately 420 genotyped donors of the cohort, an average of approximately 220,000 unique TCR beta nucleotide sequences per donor were sequenced, and 15% to 20% of those sequences were non-productive.

The library relied on the immunoSEQ multiplex PCR assay. For the multiplex PCR, a mixture combining 60 forward primers for TCR Vbeta segments and 13 reverse primers for TCR Jbeta segments was used. A multiplex PCR assay on genomic DNA amplified the CDR3 region of rearranged TCR beta genes. The amplified TCR beta libraries were sequenced on the Illumina HiSeq System as 87-base-pair reads. The authors' pipeline ran thus. In a later analysis, approximately 74 million unique TCR beta chains were counted across the approximately 640 repertoires, and around 10 million of these chains were shared by at least two donors. A nearest-neighbor algorithm error-corrected the raw reads and collapsed the reads into unique sequences, merging closely related sequences to remove PCR and sequencing errors. To assign V, D and J gene segments, CDR3 sequences were aligned to IMGT reference sequences. Each retained sequence needed at least a six-nucleotide match to both a V gene segment and a J gene segment. Rearrangements were classified as productive when the CDR3 lacked stop codons and remained in frame with V and J, and all other rearrangements were classified as non-productive. CDR3 was defined by IMGT convention, running from the second conserved V-encoded cysteine to the conserved J-encoded phenylalanine. Sequences without an unambiguous match to a single V gene segment were excluded from the earlier analysis of about 640 of the donors. An earlier analysis of 550 to 650 of the donors classified V segments as functional when productive rearrangements were above 56.7% and as segregating when the standard deviation between donors was above 5%. A statistical classification framework was built for diagnosing cytomegalovirus status from the catalog of TCR beta chain sequences. A later analysis assigned V and J genes by comparing TCR nucleotide sequences with IMGT/GENE-DB human TR gene sequences. In a later analysis, CDR3 sequences and most-parsimonious VDJ recombination scenarios were assigned using the TCRdist pipeline. In a later analysis, every TCR beta chain was defined by the combination of its CDR3 amino acid sequence and its V-gene family, and reads without a unique V-gene family were dropped. As a way to deal with suspected cross-contamination and a sequencing artifact, a later analysis dropped 500 to 700 nucleotide sequences that were highly shared and had low generation probability. In a later analysis, a clonal expansion index for each public chain was calculated from normalized within-repertoire ranks of inferred template counts. In a later analysis, generation probabilities were computed using a VDJ recombination model fitted to out-of-frame rearrangements, and the results were checked against IGoR. A later analysis scored TCR-TCR, TCR-HLA and TCR-CMV co-occurrence with hypergeometric tests, applying a repertoire-size bias correction to TCR pairs. False discovery rates were estimated in a later analysis by permuting HLA or CMV assignments 20 times. In a later analysis, co-occurring TCRs were grouped with DBSCAN, and TCRdist sequence similarity was added when clustering was performed within HLA-allele-positive subsets. Repertoires with fewer than 30,000 or more than 120,000 public chains were left out of co-occurrence clustering, as were about five repertoires with anomalous nucleotide sharing. As stored in TCRdb, this immuneACCESS dataset retains in-frame rearrangements with V and J assigned. A fraction of the clones does not appear; measured against another copy, unresolved V genes explain less than half of the discrepancy, and the remainder lacks a known reason. For V, J and clone size, that table is used; D and trimming come from the DNA. The sample table shows approximately 100,000 clones, and more than 75% are seen once. Roughly 8% of the sample is in the top ten clones.

The CDR3 runs 15 residues from the cysteine to the phenylalanine. Only CDR3 DNA is held: 45 bases, read in frame from base 1. The junction shows trimming of 6 bases on V and 0 bases on J, plus 15 bases between the germline ends. The germline V gene (reference sequence) gives CDR1 as MNHNY and CDR2 as SVGAGI. Broad study findings and their caveats: In a later analysis, the rate of TCR association differed among HLA loci, with DRB1 alleles having the most associated TCRs and HLA-C alleles having the fewest. A cluster of highly shared sequence variants was judged likely to represent a technical artifact of the sequencing pipeline. Some IMGT-functional V segments, including TRBV6-2 and TRBV6-3, could not be distinguished by the 87-base-pair reads and were therefore excluded. The earlier analysis of approximately 590 of the donors excluded roughly 16 rarely observed V segments, including chromosome 9 orphons, because counts were too low. Most TCR sequences were observed very rarely across donors, whereas some public TCRs were present in many individuals. The authors suggested that the approach could potentially be generalized to other disease states and immunological phenotypes. In vitro tests confirmed that a few of the cytomegalovirus-associated TCR beta chains recognize cytomegalovirus antigens. Only TCR beta chains were sequenced in this cohort, and the absence of alpha or paired-chain data limited detectable features. Most CMV-associated TCR beta chains appeared to be HLA-restricted in a later analysis, and the HLA associations seemed to be driven largely by CMV exposure. Sequencing depth was assumed to be roughly uniform across donors in the presence/absence analyses, though that assumption may not hold. An association between a missense DCLRE1C variant and V-gene and J-gene trimming of TCR beta chains was found in a later genetic analysis and replicated in an independent cohort. An earlier analysis of several hundred of the donors showed that most TCR beta V segments appeared in productive rearrangements either about 87% or about 30% of the time, which broadly matched IMGT annotations. Assigning TCR associations to individual alleles was difficult when HLA alleles, especially DR and DQ, strongly co-occurred. The study listed 150 to 200 TCR beta chains as associated with cytomegalovirus. The classifier was reported to diagnose cytomegalovirus status with high specificity and sensitivity in both the original cohort and the validation cohort. In a later analysis, 15,000 to 20,000 TCR beta sequences were associated with specific HLA alleles at a false discovery rate of 0.05. According to a later analysis, parvovirus B19, influenza, CMV and Epstein-Barr virus appeared linked to several top co-occurrence clusters. Correlated functional status among segregating V segments might reflect linkage disequilibrium, but an unknown experimental factor could not be ruled out. CMV serostatus was the only immune exposure information available for the cohort. A further reported finding was that TCR beta sequences accurately predicted the HLA-A and HLA-B alleles for most subjects in the first cohort. A later analysis found that HLA-associated TCR beta chains were more clonally expanded and had lower generation probabilities than equally common non-associated chains. Because HLA typing was missing for some donors at each locus, association tests included only the typed subset. A later genetic analysis reported fewer N-insertions in productive TCRs among donors in an Asian-associated ancestry cluster than the roughly 620-donor mean.

The sequence is built from TRBV6-6 and TRBJ2-7, with the D gene uncertain. This sequence originates from a human donor in good health. The source material was PBMCs. The DNA reads as follows: TGTGCCAGCAGCGACGTTGGGCCCCTCTCCTACGAGCAGTACTTC. This encodes CASSDVGPLSYEQYF.